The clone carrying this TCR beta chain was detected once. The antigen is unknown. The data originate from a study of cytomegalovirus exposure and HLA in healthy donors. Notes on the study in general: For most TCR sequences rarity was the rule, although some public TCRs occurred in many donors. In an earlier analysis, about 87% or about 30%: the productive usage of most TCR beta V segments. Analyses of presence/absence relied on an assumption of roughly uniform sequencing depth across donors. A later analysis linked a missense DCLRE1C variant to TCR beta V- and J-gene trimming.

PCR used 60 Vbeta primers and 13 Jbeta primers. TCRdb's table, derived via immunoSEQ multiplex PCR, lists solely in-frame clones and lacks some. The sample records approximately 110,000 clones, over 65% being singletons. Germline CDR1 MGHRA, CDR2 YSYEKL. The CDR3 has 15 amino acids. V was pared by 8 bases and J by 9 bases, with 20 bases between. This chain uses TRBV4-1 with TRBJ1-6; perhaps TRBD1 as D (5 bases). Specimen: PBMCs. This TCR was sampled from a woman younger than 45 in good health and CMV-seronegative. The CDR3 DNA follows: TGCGCCAGCGGTTCGTCCCAGGGTAAAAGTTCACCCCTCCACTTT. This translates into CASGSSQGKSSPLHF.